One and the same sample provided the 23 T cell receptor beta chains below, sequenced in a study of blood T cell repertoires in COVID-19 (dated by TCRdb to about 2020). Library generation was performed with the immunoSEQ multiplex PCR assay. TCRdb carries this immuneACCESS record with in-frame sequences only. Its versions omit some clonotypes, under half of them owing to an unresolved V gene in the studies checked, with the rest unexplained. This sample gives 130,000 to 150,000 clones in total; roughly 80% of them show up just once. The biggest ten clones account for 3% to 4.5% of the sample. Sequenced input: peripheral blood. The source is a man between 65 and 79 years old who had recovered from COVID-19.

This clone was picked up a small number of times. CDR3 protein: CASSYSLTEAFF. The DNA for the CDR3 is TGTGCCAGCAGTTACTCCCTCACTGAAGCTTTCTTT. The chain combines TRBV6-6 with TRBJ1-1; D remains ambiguous. Trimming took 0 bases from V and 4 from J, leaving 3 bases between them. Germline CDR1 and CDR2: MNHNY and SVGAGI (reference sequence). This CDR3 is built from 12 residues.

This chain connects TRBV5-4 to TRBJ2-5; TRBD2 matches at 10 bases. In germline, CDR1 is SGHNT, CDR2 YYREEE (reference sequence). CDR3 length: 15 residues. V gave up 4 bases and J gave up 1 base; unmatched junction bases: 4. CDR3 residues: CASSPSGRRQETQYF. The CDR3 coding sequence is TGTGCCAGCAGCCCTAGCGGGAGACGCCAAGAGACCCAGTACTTC.

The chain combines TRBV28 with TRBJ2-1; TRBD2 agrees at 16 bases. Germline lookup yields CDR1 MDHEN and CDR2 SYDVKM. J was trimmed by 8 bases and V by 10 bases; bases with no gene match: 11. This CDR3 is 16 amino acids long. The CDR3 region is CATIPGLAGGPDEQFF. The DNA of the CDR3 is TGTGCCACCATCCCGGGACTAGCGGGAGGGCCGGATGAGCAGTTCTTC.

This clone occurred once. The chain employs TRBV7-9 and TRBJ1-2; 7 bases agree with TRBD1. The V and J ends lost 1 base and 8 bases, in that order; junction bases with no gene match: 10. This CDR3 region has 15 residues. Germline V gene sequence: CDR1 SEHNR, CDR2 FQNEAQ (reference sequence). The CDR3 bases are TGTGCCAGCAGCTTAGTCCGACAGGGTGACGAGGGCTACACCTTC. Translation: CASSLVRQGDEGYTF.

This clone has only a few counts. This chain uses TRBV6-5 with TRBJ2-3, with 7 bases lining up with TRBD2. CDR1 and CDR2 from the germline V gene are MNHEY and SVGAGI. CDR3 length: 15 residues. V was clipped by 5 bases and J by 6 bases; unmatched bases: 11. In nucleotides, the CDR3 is TGTGCCAGCAGTCACCCGACTAGCTTCATTGATACGCAGTATTTT. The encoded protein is CASSHPTSFIDTQYF.

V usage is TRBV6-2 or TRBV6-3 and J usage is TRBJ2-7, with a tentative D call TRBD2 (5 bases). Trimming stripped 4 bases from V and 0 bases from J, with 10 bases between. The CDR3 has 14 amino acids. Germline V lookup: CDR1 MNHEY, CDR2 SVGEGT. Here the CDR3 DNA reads TGTGCCAGCAGTTTCCCGGGGTACTCCTACGAGCAGTACTTC. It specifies CASSFPGYSYEQYF.

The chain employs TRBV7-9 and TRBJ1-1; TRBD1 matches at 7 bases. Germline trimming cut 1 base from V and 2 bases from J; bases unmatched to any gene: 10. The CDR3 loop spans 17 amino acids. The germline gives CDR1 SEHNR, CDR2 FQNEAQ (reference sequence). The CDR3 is CASSLGRGITPNTEAFF. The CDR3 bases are TGTGCCAGCAGCTTAGGCAGGGGGATTACTCCTAACACTGAAGCTTTCTTT.

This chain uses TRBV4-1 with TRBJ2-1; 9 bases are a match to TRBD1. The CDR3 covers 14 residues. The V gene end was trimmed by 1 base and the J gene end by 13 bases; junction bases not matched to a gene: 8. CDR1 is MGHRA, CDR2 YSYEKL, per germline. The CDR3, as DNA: TGCGCCAGCAGCCAAGTGAACCGGGACAGGGACCAGTTCTTC. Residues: CASSQVNRDRDQFF.

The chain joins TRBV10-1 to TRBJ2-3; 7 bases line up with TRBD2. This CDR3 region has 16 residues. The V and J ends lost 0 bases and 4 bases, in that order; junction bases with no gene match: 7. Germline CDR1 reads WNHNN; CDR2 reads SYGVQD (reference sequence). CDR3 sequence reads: CASSESRAGSADTQYF. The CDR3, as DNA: TGCGCCAGCAGTGAGTCGCGAGCGGGGAGTGCAGATACGCAGTATTTT.

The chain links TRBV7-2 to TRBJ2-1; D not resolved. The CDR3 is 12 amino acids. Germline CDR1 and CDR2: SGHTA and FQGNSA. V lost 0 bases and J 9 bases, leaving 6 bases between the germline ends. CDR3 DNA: TGTGCCAGCAGCTTAGCGTTAGCTGAGCAGTTCTTC. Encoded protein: CASSLALAEQFF.

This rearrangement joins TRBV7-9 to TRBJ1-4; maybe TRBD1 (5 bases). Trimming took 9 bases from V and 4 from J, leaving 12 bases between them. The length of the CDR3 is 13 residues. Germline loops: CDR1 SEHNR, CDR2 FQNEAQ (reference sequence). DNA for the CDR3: TGTGCCAGTGGGGACTGGGGTAATGAAAAACTGTTTTTT. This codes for CASGDWGNEKLFF.

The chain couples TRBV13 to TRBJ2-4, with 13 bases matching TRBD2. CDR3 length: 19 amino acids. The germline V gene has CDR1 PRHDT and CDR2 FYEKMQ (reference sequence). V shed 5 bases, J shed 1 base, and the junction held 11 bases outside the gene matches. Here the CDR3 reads CASSIITSGREGAKNIQYF. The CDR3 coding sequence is TGTGCCAGCAGCATAATTACTAGCGGGAGGGAAGGGGCCAAAAACATTCAGTACTTC.

The CDR3 loop reads CASSLTSAPTYNEQFF. The CDR3 DNA is TGTGCCAGCAGCTTAACTAGCGCACCCACCTACAATGAGCAGTTCTTC. This chain connects TRBV7-6 to TRBJ2-1, with 7 bases lining up with TRBD2. The CDR3 totals 16 residues. The V gene end was trimmed by 2 bases and the J gene end by 2 bases; junction bases not matched to a gene: 6. Germline V gene sequence: CDR1 SGHVS, CDR2 FNYEAQ.

CDR3 protein: CASSPSGRDTQYF. In DNA, the CDR3 is TGTGCCAGCAGCCCAAGCGGGAGGGATACGCAGTATTTT. The V call is TRBV7-3, the J call TRBJ2-3, with 9 positions matching TRBD2. This CDR3 is built from 13 residues. Trimming cost V 5 bases and J 6 bases; bases outside gene matches: 3. From germline, CDR1 is SGHTA and CDR2 FQGTGA.

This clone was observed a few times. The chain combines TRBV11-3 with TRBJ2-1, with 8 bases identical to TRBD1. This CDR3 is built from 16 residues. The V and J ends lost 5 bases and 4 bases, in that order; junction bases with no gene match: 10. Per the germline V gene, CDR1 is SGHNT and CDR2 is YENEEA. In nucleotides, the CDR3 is TGTGCCAGCAGCCCCACCGGGACAGGAGCTTACAATGAGCAGTTCTTC. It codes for CASSPTGTGAYNEQFF.

CDR3 sequence (DNA): TGCGCCAGCAGCTTGGAATGGGCGCCCACCGGGGAGCTGTTTTTT. Translated, it gives CASSLEWAPTGELFF. The chain links TRBV5-1 to TRBJ2-2; D is undetermined. Germline-derived CDR1 and CDR2 are SGHRS and YFSETQ. V was pared by 0 bases and J by 4 bases, with 10 bases between. This CDR3 has 15 amino acids.

In DNA form, the CDR3 reads TGTGCCAGCAGCGTTAGCGGGAGGGACTACGAGCAGTACTTC. This sequence encodes CASSVSGRDYEQYF. This chain links TRBV13 with TRBJ2-7; 11 bases are shared with TRBD2. The CDR3 totals 14 residues. V lost 5 bases, J lost 3 bases, and 3 bases stayed unmatched. Germline assignment: CDR1 PRHDT and CDR2 FYEKMQ (reference sequence).

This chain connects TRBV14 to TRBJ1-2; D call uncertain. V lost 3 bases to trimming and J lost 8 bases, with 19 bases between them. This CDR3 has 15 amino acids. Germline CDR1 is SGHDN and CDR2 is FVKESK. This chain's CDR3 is CASSQKRGYEGGYTF. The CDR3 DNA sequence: TGTGCCAGCAGCCAGAAGAGAGGGTACGAGGGAGGCTACACCTTC. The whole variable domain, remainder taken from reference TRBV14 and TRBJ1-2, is EAGVTQFPSHSVIEKGQTVTLRCDPISGHDNLYWYRRVMGKEIKFLLHFVKESKQDESGMPNNRFLAERTGGTYSTLKVQPAELEDSGVYFCASSQKRGYEGGYTFGSGTRLTVV.

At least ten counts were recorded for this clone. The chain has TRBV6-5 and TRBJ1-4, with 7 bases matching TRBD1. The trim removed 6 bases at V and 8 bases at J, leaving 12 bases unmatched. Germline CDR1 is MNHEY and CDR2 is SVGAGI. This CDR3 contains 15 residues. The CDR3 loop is CASRPIRGSNEKLFF. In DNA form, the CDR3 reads TGTGCCAGCAGACCCATCAGGGGGAGCAACGAAAAACTGTTTTTT.

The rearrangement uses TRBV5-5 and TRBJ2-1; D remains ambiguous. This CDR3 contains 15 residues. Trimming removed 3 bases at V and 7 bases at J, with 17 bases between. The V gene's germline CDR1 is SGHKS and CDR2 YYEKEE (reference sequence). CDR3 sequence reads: CASSWASPSPNEQFF. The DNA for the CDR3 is TGTGCCAGCAGCTGGGCCAGTCCATCCCCAAATGAGCAGTTCTTC.

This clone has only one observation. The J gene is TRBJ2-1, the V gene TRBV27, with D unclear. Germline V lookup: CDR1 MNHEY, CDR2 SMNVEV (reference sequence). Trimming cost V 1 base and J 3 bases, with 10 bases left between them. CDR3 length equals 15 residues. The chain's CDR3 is CASSLYGDLYNEQFF. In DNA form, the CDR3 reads TGTGCCAGCAGTTTATACGGAGACCTCTACAATGAGCAGTTCTTC.

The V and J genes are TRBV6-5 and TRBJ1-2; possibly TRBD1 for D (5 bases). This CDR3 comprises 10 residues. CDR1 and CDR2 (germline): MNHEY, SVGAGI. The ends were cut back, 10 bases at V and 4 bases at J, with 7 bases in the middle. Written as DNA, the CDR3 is TGTGCCATCACAGGCTATGGCTACACCTTC. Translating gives CAITGYGYTF.

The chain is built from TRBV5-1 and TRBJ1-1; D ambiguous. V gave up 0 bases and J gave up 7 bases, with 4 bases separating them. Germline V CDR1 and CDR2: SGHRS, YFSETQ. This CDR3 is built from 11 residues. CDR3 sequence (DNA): TGCGCCAGCAGCTTGGGTCATGAAGCTTTCTTT. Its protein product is CASSLGHEAFF.